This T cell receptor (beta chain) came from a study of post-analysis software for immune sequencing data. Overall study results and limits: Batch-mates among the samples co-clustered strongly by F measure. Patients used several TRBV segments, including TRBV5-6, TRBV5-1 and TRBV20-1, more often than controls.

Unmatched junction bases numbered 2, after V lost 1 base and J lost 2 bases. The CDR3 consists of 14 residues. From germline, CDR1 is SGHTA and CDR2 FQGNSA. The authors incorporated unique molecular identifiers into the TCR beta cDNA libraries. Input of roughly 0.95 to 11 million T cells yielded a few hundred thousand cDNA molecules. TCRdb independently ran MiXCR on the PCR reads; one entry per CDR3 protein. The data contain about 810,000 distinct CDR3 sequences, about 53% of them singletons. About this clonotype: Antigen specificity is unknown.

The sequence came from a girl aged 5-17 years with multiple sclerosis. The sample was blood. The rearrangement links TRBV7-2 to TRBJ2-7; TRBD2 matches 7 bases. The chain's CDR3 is CASSLDAGAYEQYF. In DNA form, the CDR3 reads TGTGCCAGCAGCTTAGATGCGGGAGCCTACGAGCAGTACTTC. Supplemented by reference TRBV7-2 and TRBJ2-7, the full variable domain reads GAGVSQSPSNKVTEKGKDVELRCDPISGHTALYWYRQSLGQGLEFLIYFQGNSAPDKSGLPSDRFSAERTGGSVSTLTIQRTQQEDSAVYLCASSLDAGAYEQYFGPGTRLTVT.